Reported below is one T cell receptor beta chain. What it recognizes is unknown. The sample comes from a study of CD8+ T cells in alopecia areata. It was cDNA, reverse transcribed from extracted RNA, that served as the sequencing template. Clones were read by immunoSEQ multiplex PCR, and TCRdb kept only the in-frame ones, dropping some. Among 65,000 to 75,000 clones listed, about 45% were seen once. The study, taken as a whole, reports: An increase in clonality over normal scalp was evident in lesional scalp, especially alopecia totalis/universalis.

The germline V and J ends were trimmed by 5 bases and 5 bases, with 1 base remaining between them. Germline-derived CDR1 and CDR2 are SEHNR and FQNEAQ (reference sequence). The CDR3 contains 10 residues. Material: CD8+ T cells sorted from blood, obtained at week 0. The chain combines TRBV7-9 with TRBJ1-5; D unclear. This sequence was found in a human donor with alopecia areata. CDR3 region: CASSDQPQHF. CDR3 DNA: TGTGCCAGCAGCGATCAGCCCCAGCATTTT.